This entry is about one T cell receptor beta chain. Per-base quality was not reported, and no clone a single base away is much larger than it. This entry is derived from a study of T cells after yellow fever vaccination (dated by TCRdb to the late 2010s). For the wider study: The SMART-Seq v4 Ultra Low Input RNA kit was used to prepare libraries from fractions with low cell numbers. Bulk TCR alpha and beta repertoires were sequenced longitudinally to track T-cell clones before and after primary and booster YFV17D yellow fever vaccination. Two healthy male donors, one aged 18 to 30 and one aged 30 to 39 years, were included in the cohort. Blood samples were taken at several timepoints before and after primary and secondary immunization, and bulk PBMC replicates and cell subsets were isolated.

TCR cDNA was synthesized by 5'RACE template switching, which introduced a universal primer site and unique molecular identifiers. Priming of cDNA synthesis was performed from both the TCR alpha and TCR beta constant segments. Libraries were amplified in two PCR steps, with sample barcodes and sequencing adapters added in the second step. Sequencing of libraries was performed on Illumina HiSeq 2500 (2x100 bp) or NovaSeq (2x150 bp). The original pipeline was this. Demultiplexing of reads and collapsing into UMI consensus sequences were performed with MIGEC, and V(D)J alignment was carried out with MiXCR. Vaccine-responding clonotypes were defined with edgeR using replicate PBMC samples, requiring FDR below 0.01 and a log2 fold change above 5 up to day 15. Each bulk clonotype received a CD4 or CD8 identity based on whether the sequenced CD4 or CD8 repertoire contained that clonotype at higher abundance. Clonotypes enriched at least 10-fold in dextramer-positive over dextramer-negative fractions were defined as NS4B-specific, and CD4-biased clonotypes were excluded. TCRdb handled the public reads itself, with Q25 trimming in fastp and clone calling in MiXCR, and kept productive beta chains. When rows share a CDR3 protein, they turn into one entry using the most common DNA and genes. TCRdb's processing, not the study's, gives the V and J calls here. The sample table shows 96,000 or so distinct CDR3 sequences, and more than 7.5% are seen once. Of the sample, 16% falls within the top ten clones.

What the research found in general, with its limitations: Computational filtering was needed because FACS-sorted repertoires could contain abundant contaminating clonotypes from the bulk population. A small share of clonotypes was detected in both CD4 and CD8 compartments, with the overlap likely arising from convergent recombination. The secondary T-cell response was found to be weaker but faster than the primary response, with a peak reached on day 5 rather than on day 15. After the booster, most of the clones that had expanded following primary vaccination were detected again (roughly 96% of CD4 and more than 85% of CD8), which suggests that memory was broadly maintained. The study included only a couple of donors, which limits how far the findings can be generalized.

Interpreted using the paper, the treatment or condition label stands for: live attenuated yellow fever vaccine strain. A standard Ficoll-Paque protocol was used to isolate PBMCs from peripheral blood. With anti-CD3 and anti-CD8 staining plus a dextramer loaded with the yellow fever NS4B epitope peptide, the researchers sorted epitope-specific CD8 T cells. TriZol was used to extract RNA from bulk PBMCs, from CD4 and CD8 fractions, and from dextramer-positive and dextramer-negative fractions. The junction shows trimming of 2 bases on V and 2 bases on J, plus 12 bases between the germline ends. Reading the germline V gene gives CDR1 MGHRA and CDR2 YSYEKL. Inclusive of the bounding cysteine and phenylalanine, the CDR3 is 15 residues long. Kept here is only the CDR3 DNA, which spans 45 bases and is read in frame from base 1.

The TCR comes from a man aged 18 to 29 who received the YFV17D yellow fever vaccine. Specimen: CD8+ T cells not binding an NS4B(214-222) dextramer, sorted from PBMCs, collected more than 14 days after the first yellow fever vaccination. Reading the label with the study, this specimen's cell subset or site is: NS4B epitope dextramer-negative CD8 T cells. This sequence uses TRBV4-1 and TRBJ2-5; a tentative D match to TRBD2 spans 5 bases. The nucleotide sequence is given as TGCGCCAGCAGCCAACACTCCGGGGATCAAGAGACCCAGTACTTC. Its protein product is CASSQHSGDQETQYF.